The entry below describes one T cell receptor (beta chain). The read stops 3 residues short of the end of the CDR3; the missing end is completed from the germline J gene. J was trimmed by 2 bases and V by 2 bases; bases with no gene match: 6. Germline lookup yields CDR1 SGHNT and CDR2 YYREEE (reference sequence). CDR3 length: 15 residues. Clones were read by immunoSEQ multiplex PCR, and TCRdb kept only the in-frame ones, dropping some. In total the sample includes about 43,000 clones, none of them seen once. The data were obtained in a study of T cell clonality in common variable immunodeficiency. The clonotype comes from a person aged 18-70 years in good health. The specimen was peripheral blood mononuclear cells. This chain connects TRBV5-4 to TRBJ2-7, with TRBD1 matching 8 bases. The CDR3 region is CASSLRTGMAYEQYF. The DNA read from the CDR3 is TGTGCCAGCAGCTTACGGACAGGGATGGCCTACGAG.